Following are 20 T cell receptor beta chains from one sample sequenced in a study of regulatory T cells in long-lasting Graves disease. Time point noted: persistent/refractory GD, antithyroid drugs over 5 years with positive TRAb. PBMC RNA was the source of the TCR library. According to the study, TCR beta libraries were built with iRepertoire HTBI primers and CDR3-region Arm-PCR. MiXCR, applied by TCRdb to the multiplex PCR reads, yields one record per CDR3 protein. The repertoire includes around 400,000 distinct CDR3 sequences, roughly 25% of them detected once, and around a quarter sits in the top ten. Sequenced here: peripheral blood mononuclear cells (PBMCs), sampled when the disease was refractory, from a patient treated with antithyroid drugs. These receptors were collected from a woman aged 40-49 years with Graves disease.

In this sample, this clonotype turned up a few times. This chain joins TRBV6-1 and TRBJ2-2, with D uncertain. The V end lost 6 bases, the J end lost 7 bases, and 15 bases lay between the germline ends. Germline-derived CDR1 and CDR2 are MNHNS and SASEGT. The CDR3 is 14 amino acids. The CDR3 nucleotides read TGTGCCAGCAGACACACCGATGATTACGGGGAGCTGTTTTTT. Translated, it gives CASRHTDDYGELFF.

The chain has TRBV20-1 and TRBJ2-7; 8 bases align to TRBD2. From germline, CDR1 is DFQATT and CDR2 SNEGSKA (reference sequence). The V segment lost 5 bases and the J segment 2 bases; nucleotides outside the gene matches: 11. The CDR3 runs 15 residues. CDR3 sequence reads: CSALERELVPYEQYF. As DNA, the CDR3 is TGCAGTGCTCTCGAGCGGGAGTTGGTCCCCTACGAGCAGTACTTC.

This clonotype came up many times. CDR3 sequence reads: CASSETGRYEQYF. The CDR3, as DNA: TGTGCCAGCAGTGAAACGGGACGCTACGAGCAGTACTTC. The chain recombines TRBV2 with TRBJ2-7; D may be TRBD1 or TRBD2 (5 bases each). Trimming pared 2 bases from V and 3 bases from J, leaving 8 bases between. The germline CDR1 and CDR2 sequences are SNHLY and FYNNEI. CDR3 size: 13 residues.

There are many counts of this clonotype. V usage is TRBV20-1 and J usage is TRBJ1-6; D is ambiguous. The CDR3 is 17 residues long. Germline V gene lookup returns CDR1 DFQATT and CDR2 SNEGSKA (reference sequence). Trimming removed 2 bases at V and 8 bases at J, with 22 bases between. The chain's CDR3 is CSARQADVGPTHSPLHF. The CDR3 DNA reads TGCAGTGCTAGACAGGCTGATGTTGGGCCCACTCATTCACCCCTCCACTTT.

The V and J genes are TRBV5-1 and TRBJ1-1; D is unclear. This CDR3 region has 13 residues. Germline values: CDR1 SGHRS, CDR2 YFSETQ. V was cut by 0 bases and J by 8 bases, with 11 bases left in between. The CDR3 reads CASSLDNKLEAFF. The CDR3 region has the DNA TGCGCCAGCAGCTTGGATAATAAATTAGAAGCTTTCTTT.

About this clonotype: A much larger clone lies a single base off, so this may be a read error. This rearrangement joins TRBV11-2 to TRBJ2-7, with D perhaps matching TRBD1 (6 bases). V was pared by 5 bases and J by 2 bases, with 16 bases between. Germline assignment: CDR1 SGHAT and CDR2 FQNNGV. This CDR3 is 15 amino acids long. The CDR3 DNA reads TGTGCCAGCAGCCTGGGTGGGTGGGGGCCCTACGAGCAGTACTTC. This codes for CASSLGGWGPYEQYF.

This clonotype came up many times. V gene TRBV28 combines with J gene TRBJ2-6; 8 nucleotides align to TRBD2. With V trimmed by 5 bases and J by 5 bases, 11 bases remained unmatched. The length of the CDR3 is 17 residues. Germline CDR1 reads MDHEN; CDR2 reads SYDVKM. CDR3 DNA: TGTGCCAGCAGTCGGGGGGGCGAGGGGCTCCGGGCCAACGTCCTGACTTTC. This gives the protein CASSRGGEGLRANVLTF.

This clonotype showed up just a few times. The J gene is TRBJ2-7, the V gene TRBV7-9; no definite D call. Germline values: CDR1 SEHNR, CDR2 FQNEAQ (reference sequence). The germline V and J ends were trimmed by 5 bases and 4 bases, with 12 bases remaining between them. There are 13 residues in the CDR3. The CDR3 DNA reads TGTGCCAGCAGCGAACTTATGAAGTACGAGCAGTACTTC. It is translated as CASSELMKYEQYF.

The gene calls are TRBV5-1 and TRBJ2-1; TRBD2 aligns across 11 bases. Germline CDR1 is SGHRS and CDR2 is YFSETQ. The CDR3 covers 15 residues. After removal of 0 bases from V and 8 bases from J, the junction contained 4 bases not matched to a gene. The CDR3 is CASSLVIAGGDEQFF. For the CDR3, the DNA is TGCGCCAGCAGCTTGGTAATAGCGGGAGGGGATGAGCAGTTCTTC.

At least ten counts were recorded for this clonotype. The CDR3 coding sequence is TGTGCCAGCAGTTACGTACAGGGAAGGCACTCCCTCGAGCAGTACTTC. It specifies CASSYVQGRHSLEQYF. This chain links TRBV6-5 with TRBJ2-7, with D possibly being TRBD1 (6 bases). The V gene lost 2 bases and the J gene lost 6 bases, with 20 bases spanning the gap. The CDR3 is 16 amino acids. Germline V gene data show CDR1 as MNHEY and CDR2 as SVGAGI.

The chain carries TRBV7-2 and TRBJ1-1; D is unresolved. The CDR3 runs to 13 residues. CDR1 is SGHTA and CDR2 is FQGNSA in the germline V gene. Trimming removed 5 bases at V and 5 bases at J, with 12 bases between. The CDR3 bases are TGTGCCAGCAGCCTAACAATGACTACTGAAGCTTTCTTT. It specifies CASSLTMTTEAFF.

J is TRBJ1-1 and V is TRBV6-5; perhaps TRBD1 as D (6 bases). V gave up 2 bases and J gave up 4 bases, with 14 bases separating them. Germline lookup yields CDR1 MNHEY and CDR2 SVGAGI. The CDR3 is 15 residues long. DNA for the CDR3: TGTGCCAGCAGTTACCCGGCGGGGGGCGGCACTGAAGCTTTCTTT. Amino acid sequence: CASSYPAGGGTEAFF.

CDR3 DNA: TGCAGTGCTAGCGGGAGAGCCGGCCATGAGCAGTTCTTC. It specifies CSASGRAGHEQFF. The V and J genes are TRBV20-1 and TRBJ2-1, with a tentative D call TRBD2 (6 bases). This CDR3 comprises 13 residues. V was clipped by 3 bases and J by 8 bases, with 14 bases between them. Per germline, CDR1 DFQATT and CDR2 SNEGSKA (reference sequence).

The V gene is TRBV7-3, the J gene TRBJ1-1; perhaps TRBD1 as D (5 bases). The CDR3 consists of 14 residues. Germline assignment: CDR1 SGHTA and CDR2 FQGTGA. Trimming pared 3 bases from V and 2 bases from J, leaving 10 bases between. The chain's CDR3 is CASSFDSTNTEAFF. CDR3 bases: TGTGCCAGCAGCTTTGACAGCACCAACACTGAAGCTTTCTTT.

J is TRBJ2-7 and V is TRBV20-1; no clear D. V shed 4 bases and J shed 7 bases, with 20 bases lying between them. In germline, CDR1 is DFQATT, CDR2 SNEGSKA (reference sequence). The CDR3 loop spans 14 amino acids. This chain's CDR3 is CSATLELVGGEQYF. The DNA of the CDR3 is TGCAGTGCTACCCTCGAGCTCGTAGGTGGGGAGCAGTACTTC.

CDR3 DNA: TGTGCCTGGAGTGTACTCGAGGATATTCAGTACTTC. Translation gives CAWSVLEDIQYF. The V gene is TRBV30, the J gene TRBJ2-4; no definite D call. The CDR3 loop spans 12 amino acids. V lost 0 bases to trimming and J lost 10 bases, with 10 bases between them. From germline, CDR1 is GTSNPN and CDR2 SVGIG (reference sequence).

V gene TRBV19 combines with J gene TRBJ1-1; 8 bases line up with TRBD1. Germline CDR1 LNHDA, CDR2 SQIVND (reference sequence). The V segment lost 6 bases and the J segment 3 bases; nucleotides outside the gene matches: 6. The CDR3 loop spans 14 amino acids. The CDR3, as DNA: TGTGCCAGTAGAACTACAGGGGGATACACTGAAGCTTTCTTT. Encoded protein: CASRTTGGYTEAFF. Together with reference TRBV19 and TRBJ1-1, the CDR3 gives the full variable domain: DGGITQSPKYLFRKEGQNVTLSCEQNLNHDAMYWYRQDPGQGLRLIYYSQIVNDFQKGDIAEGYSVSREKKESFPLTVTSAQKNPTAFYLCASRTTGGYTEAFFGQGTRLTVV.

This clonotype was detected a few times. CDR3 residues: CASSLGALMGADEKLFF. DNA of the CDR3: TGTGCCAGCAGCTTAGGTGCCCTGATGGGGGCTGATGAAAAACTGTTTTTT. The chain carries TRBV7-6 and TRBJ1-4; D possibly corresponds to TRBD1 (6 bases). Germline values: CDR1 SGHVS, CDR2 FNYEAQ. Trimming shortened V by 1 base and J by 6 bases, and 18 bases separated the two germline ends. CDR3 length: 17 residues.

V is TRBV2 and J is TRBJ2-5, with TRBD2 as a possible D gene (6 bases). CDR3 length: 12 amino acids. Per germline, CDR1 SNHLY and CDR2 FYNNEI. Trimming took off 4 bases at V and 5 bases at J, with 8 bases between the two ends. The CDR3 reads CASSASAETQYF. CDR3 nucleotide sequence: TGTGCCAGCAGTGCTAGCGCGGAGACCCAGTACTTC.

There are many counts of this clonotype. This chain connects TRBV28 to TRBJ1-6; D gene uncertain. CDR3 length equals 13 residues. Per germline, CDR1 MDHEN and CDR2 SYDVKM. V gave up 3 bases and J gave up 9 bases, with 9 bases separating them. The CDR3: CASSFAQISPLHF. Here the CDR3 DNA reads TGTGCCAGCAGTTTCGCGCAGATTTCACCCCTCCACTTT.